Following are 5 T cell receptor beta chains from one sample sequenced in a study of T cells after yellow fever vaccination. MiXCR, applied by TCRdb to the 5' RACE reads, yields one record per CDR3 protein. The table records 340,000 or so distinct CDR3 sequences, roughly an eighth of them present only once. Sequenced material: CD4+ T cells sorted from PBMCs, taken 15 days after the yellow fever booster vaccination. These receptors all come from a man younger than 35 who received the YFV17D yellow fever vaccine.

This clonotype has just a few counts. The chain carries TRBV27 and TRBJ2-5; 12 bases align to TRBD1. Germline trimming cut 5 bases from V and 5 bases from J; bases unmatched to any gene: 6. The CDR3 consists of 15 residues. The germline gives CDR1 MNHEY, CDR2 SMNVEV (reference sequence). CDR3 residues: CASSTGTGGAETQYF. The DNA of the CDR3 is TGTGCCAGCAGTACCGGGACAGGGGGCGCGGAGACCCAGTACTTC.

This clonotype occurred a few times. The chain joins TRBV15 to TRBJ2-2; D remains unclear. The CDR3 consists of 13 residues. Trimming removed 3 bases from V and 1 base from J, with 3 bases in between. CDR1 LNHNV and CDR2 YYDKDF come from the germline V gene (reference sequence). This CDR3 is CATSSWNTGELFF. The CDR3 DNA sequence: TGTGCCACCAGCAGTTGGAACACCGGGGAGCTGTTTTTT.

J is TRBJ2-7 and V is TRBV18, with D hard to call. The length of the CDR3 is 14 residues. Germline V gene sequence: CDR1 KGHSH, CDR2 LQKENI. V was trimmed by 3 bases and J by 6 bases, leaving 15 bases between them. The chain's CDR3 is CASSPTQLQSEQYF. The CDR3 nucleotides are TGTGCCAGCTCACCGACTCAACTCCAGAGCGAGCAGTACTTC.

The chain recombines TRBV12-3 or TRBV12-4 with TRBJ1-4; a possible D gene is TRBD1 (5 bases). This CDR3 contains 15 residues. Trimming stripped 3 bases from V and 8 bases from J, with 16 bases between. CDR3 bases: TGTGCCAGCAGTTTGGCGGGGGTAGGTGGAGAAAAACTGTTTTTT. Its protein product is CASSLAGVGGEKLFF.

This clonotype showed up just a few times. The V call is TRBV4-3, the J call TRBJ2-2; D gene ambiguous. In germline, CDR1 is LGHNA, CDR2 YSLEER. CDR3 length equals 17 residues. V lost 0 bases, J lost 0 bases, and 11 bases lay in between. The CDR3 nucleotides are TGCGCCAGCAGCCAAGAAGGCTGGTCAGCGAACACCGGGGAGCTGTTTTTT. It encodes CASSQEGWSANTGELFF.